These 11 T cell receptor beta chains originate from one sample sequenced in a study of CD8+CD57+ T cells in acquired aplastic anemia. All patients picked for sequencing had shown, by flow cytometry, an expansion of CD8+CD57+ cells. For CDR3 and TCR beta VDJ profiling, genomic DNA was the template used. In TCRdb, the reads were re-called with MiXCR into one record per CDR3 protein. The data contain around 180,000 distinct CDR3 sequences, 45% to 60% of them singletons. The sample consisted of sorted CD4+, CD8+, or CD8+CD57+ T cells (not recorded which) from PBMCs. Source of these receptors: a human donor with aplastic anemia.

The CDR3 protein is CATSEDRDGYTF. The CDR3 nucleotides are TGTGCCACCAGTGAGGACAGGGATGGCTACACCTTC. The chain links TRBV24-1 to TRBJ1-2, with 8 bases aligning to TRBD1. The CDR3 extends over 12 amino acids. V was clipped by 4 bases and J by 6 bases; unmatched bases: 0. The germline CDR1 and CDR2 sequences are KGHDR and SFDVKD.

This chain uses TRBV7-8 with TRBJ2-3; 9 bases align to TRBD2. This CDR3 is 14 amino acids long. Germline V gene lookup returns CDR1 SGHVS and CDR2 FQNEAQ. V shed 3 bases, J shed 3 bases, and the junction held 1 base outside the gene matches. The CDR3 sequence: CASSFGLATDTQYF. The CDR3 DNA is TGTGCCAGCAGCTTCGGACTAGCGACAGATACGCAGTATTTT.

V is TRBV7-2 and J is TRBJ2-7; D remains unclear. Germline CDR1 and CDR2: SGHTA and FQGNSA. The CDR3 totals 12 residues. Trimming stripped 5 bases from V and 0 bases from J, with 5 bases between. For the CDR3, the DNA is TGTGCCAGCAGCGTAAACTCCTACGAGCAGTACTTC. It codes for CASSVNSYEQYF.

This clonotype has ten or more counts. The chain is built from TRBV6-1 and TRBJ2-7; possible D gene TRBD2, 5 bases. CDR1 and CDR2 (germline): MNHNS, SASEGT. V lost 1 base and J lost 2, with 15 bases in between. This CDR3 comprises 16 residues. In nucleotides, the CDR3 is TGTGCCAGCAGTGAAGGCATCAGTGCCGGGACCTACGAGCAGTACTTC. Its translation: CASSEGISAGTYEQYF.

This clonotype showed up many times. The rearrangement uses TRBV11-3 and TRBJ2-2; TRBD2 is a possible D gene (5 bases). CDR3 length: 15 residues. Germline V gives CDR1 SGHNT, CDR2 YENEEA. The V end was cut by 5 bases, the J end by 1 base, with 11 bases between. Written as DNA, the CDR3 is TGTGCCAGCAGCACCGGACGGGAGAACACCGGGGAGCTGTTTTTT. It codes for CASSTGRENTGELFF.

The CDR3 sequence is CASASAGIQYF. The CDR3 nucleotides read TGTGCCAGCGCCTCCGCGGGCATCCAGTACTTC. The chain is built from TRBV18 and TRBJ2-7; the D gene is possibly TRBD2 (5 bases). The CDR3 sequence is 11 residues long. Germline V gives CDR1 KGHSH, CDR2 LQKENI. V was shortened by 8 bases and J by 10 bases, with 15 bases between the two germline ends.

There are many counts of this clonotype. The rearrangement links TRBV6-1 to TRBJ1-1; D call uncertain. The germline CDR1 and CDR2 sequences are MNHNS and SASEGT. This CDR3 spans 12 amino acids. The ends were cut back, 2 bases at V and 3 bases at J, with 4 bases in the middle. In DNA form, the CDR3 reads TGTGCCAGCAGTGAACAGGACACTGAAGCTTTCTTT. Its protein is CASSEQDTEAFF.

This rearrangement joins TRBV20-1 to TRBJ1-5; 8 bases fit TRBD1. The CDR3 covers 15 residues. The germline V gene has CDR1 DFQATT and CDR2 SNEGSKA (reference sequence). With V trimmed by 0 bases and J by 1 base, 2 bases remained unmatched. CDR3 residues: CSARDWTGSNQPQHF. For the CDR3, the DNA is TGCAGTGCTAGAGATTGGACAGGGAGCAATCAGCCCCAGCATTTT.

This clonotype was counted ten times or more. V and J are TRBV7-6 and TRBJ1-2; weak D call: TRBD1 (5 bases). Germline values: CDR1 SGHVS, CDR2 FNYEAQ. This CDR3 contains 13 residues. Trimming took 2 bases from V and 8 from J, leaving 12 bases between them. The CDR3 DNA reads TGTGCCAGCAGCTTAATAGGGGCTCGGGGCTACACCTTC. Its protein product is CASSLIGARGYTF.

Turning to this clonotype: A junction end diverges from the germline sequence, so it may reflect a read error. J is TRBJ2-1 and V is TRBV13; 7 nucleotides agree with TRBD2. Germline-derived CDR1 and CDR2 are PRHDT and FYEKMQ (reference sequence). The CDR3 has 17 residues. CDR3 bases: TGTGCCGGCAGCTTAGCCGGGGGGACGAGCTCCTACAATGAGCAGTTCTTC. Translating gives CAGSLAGGTSSYNEQFF.

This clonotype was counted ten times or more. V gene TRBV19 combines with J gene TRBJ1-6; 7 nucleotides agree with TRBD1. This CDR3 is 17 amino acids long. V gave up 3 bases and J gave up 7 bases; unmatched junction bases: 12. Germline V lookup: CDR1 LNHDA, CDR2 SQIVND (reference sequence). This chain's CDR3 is CASSISGTAAENSPLHF. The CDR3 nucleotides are TGTGCCAGTAGTATCTCCGGGACAGCCGCGGAGAATTCACCCCTCCACTTT.